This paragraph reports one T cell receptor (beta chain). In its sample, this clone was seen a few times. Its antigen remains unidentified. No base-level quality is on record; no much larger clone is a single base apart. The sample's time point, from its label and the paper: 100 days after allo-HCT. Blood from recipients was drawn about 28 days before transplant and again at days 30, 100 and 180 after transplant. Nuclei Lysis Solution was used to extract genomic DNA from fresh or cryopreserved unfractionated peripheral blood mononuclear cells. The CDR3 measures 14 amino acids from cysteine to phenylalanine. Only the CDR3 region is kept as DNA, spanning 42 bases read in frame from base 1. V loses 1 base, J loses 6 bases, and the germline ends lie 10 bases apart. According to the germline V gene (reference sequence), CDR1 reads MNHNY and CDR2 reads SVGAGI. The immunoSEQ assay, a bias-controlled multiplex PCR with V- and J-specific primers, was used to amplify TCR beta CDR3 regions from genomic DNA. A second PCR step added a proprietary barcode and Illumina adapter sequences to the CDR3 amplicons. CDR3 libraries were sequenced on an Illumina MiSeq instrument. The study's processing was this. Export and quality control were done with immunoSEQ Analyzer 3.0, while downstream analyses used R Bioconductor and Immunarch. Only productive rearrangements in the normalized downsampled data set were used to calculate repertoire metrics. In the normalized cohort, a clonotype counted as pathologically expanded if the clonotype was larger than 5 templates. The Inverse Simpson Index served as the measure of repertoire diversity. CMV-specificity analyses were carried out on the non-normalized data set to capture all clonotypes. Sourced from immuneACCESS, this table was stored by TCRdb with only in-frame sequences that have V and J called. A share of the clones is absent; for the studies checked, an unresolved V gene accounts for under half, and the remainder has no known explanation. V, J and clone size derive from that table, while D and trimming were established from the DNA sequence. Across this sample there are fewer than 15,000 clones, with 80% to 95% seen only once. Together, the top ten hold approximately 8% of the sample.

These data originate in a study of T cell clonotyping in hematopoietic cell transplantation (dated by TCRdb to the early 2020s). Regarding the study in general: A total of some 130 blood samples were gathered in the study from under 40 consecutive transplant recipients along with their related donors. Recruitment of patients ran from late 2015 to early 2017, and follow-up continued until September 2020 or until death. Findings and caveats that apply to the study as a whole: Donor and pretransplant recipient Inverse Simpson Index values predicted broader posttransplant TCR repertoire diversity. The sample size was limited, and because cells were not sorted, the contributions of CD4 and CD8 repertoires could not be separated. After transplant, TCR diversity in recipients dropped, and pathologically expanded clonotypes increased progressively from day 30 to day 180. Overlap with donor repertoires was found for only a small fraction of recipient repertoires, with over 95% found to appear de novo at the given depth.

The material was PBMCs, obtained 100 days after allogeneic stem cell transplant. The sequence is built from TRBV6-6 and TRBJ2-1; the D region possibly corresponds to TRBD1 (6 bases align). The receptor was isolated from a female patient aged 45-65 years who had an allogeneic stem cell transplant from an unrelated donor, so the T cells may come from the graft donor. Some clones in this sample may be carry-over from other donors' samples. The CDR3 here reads CASSYLGRGNEQFF. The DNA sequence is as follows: TGTGCCAGCAGTTACTTGGGCAGGGGCAATGAGCAGTTCTTC.